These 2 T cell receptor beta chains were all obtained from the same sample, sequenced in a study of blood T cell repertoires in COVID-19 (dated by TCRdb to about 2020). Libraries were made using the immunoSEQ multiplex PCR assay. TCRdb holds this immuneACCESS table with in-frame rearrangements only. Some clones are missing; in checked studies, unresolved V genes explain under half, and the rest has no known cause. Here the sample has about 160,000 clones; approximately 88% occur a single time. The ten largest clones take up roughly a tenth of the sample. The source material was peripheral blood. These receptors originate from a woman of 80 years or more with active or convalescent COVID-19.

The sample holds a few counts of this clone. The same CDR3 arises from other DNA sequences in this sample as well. CDR3: CASSPPGQGYEQYF. For the CDR3, the DNA is TGTGCCAGCTCACCCCCCGGACAAGGCTACGAGCAGTACTTC. The chain has TRBV18 and TRBJ2-7, with D perhaps TRBD1 (5 bases). Per germline, CDR1 KGHSH and CDR2 LQKENI. V lost 3 bases and J lost 3, with 12 bases in between. The CDR3 covers 14 residues.

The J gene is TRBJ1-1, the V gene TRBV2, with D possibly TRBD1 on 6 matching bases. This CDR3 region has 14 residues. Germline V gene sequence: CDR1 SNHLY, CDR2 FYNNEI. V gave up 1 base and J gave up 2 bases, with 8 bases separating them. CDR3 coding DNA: TGTGCCAGCAGTGAAGGCAGGGGAAACACTGAAGCTTTCTTT. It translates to CASSEGRGNTEAFF.